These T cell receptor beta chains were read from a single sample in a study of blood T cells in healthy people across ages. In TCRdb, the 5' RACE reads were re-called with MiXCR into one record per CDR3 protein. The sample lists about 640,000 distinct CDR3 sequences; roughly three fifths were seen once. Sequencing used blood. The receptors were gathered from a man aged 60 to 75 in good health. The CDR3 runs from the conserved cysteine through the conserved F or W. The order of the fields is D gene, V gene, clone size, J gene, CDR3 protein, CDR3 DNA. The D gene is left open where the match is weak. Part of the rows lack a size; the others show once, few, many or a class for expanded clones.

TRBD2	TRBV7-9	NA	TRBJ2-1	CASSSGGLAGPEQFF	TGTGCCAGCAGCTCAGGGGGACTAGCGGGGCCTGAGCAGTTCTTC
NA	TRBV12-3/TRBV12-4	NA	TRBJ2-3	CASSPVGSGAQYF	TGTGCCAGCAGTCCCGTCGGGAGCGGAGCTCAGTATTTT
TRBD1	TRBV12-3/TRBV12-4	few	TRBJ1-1	CASSFTGGGTEAFF	TGTGCCAGCAGTTTCACAGGGGGCGGAACTGAAGCTTTCTTT
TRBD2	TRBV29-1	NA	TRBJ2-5	CSVERTSKGETQYF	TGCAGCGTTGAAAGGACTAGCAAGGGGGAGACCCAGTACTTC
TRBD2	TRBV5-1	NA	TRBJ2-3	CASSLRGSGGPLDTQYF	TGCGCCAGCAGCTTGCGTGGTAGCGGGGGGCCATTGGATACGCAGTATTTT
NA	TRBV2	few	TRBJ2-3	CASSEGGASIVSTDTQYF	TGTGCCAGCAGTGAAGGTGGGGCTAGCATAGTATCCACAGATACGCAGTATTTT
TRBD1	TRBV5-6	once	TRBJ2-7	CASSLLTGTGVDEQYF	TGTGCCAGCAGCTTGTTGACGGGGACAGGGGTCGACGAGCAGTACTTC
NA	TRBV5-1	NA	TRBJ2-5	CASSLDPAPQETQYF	TGCGCCAGCAGCCTCGACCCGGCCCCACAAGAGACCCAGTACTTC
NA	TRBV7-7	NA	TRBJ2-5	CASSRVPFGETQYF	TGTGCCAGCAGTCGGGTTCCCTTCGGGGAGACCCAGTACTTC
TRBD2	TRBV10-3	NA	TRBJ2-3	CAISEAGGVADTQYF	TGTGCCATCAGCGAAGCGGGGGGGGTCGCAGATACGCAGTATTTT
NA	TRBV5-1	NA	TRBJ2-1	CASSARGTSNEQFF	TGCGCCAGCAGCGCTCGGGGGACCTCCAATGAGCAGTTCTTC
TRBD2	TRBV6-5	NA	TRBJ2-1	CASGLAGAENNEQFF	TGTGCCAGTGGACTAGCGGGGGCAGAAAACAATGAGCAGTTCTTC
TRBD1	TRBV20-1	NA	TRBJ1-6	CSASRGQGSYSPLHF	TGCAGTGCCAGCCGAGGACAGGGGAGTTATTCACCCCTCCACTTT
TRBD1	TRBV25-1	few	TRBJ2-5	CASSVTGPETQYF	TGTGCCAGCAGTGTGACAGGGCCAGAGACCCAGTACTTC
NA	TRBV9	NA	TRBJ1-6	CASSEAGAAPLHF	TGTGCCAGCAGCGAGGCGGGGGCGGCACCCCTCCACTTT
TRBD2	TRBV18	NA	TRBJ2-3	CASSPPSGGRSQYF	TGTGCCAGCTCACCACCGAGCGGGGGACGGTCGCAGTATTTT
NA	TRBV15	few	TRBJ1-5	CATSTSRVVVYQPQHF	TGTGCCACCAGCACCTCCAGGGTGGTGGTGTATCAGCCCCAGCATTTT
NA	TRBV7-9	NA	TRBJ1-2	CASGGETPYGYTF	TGTGCCAGCGGAGGGGAGACTCCGTATGGCTACACCTTC
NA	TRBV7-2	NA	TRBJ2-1	CASSLDFSGEQFF	TGTGCCAGCAGCTTAGATTTCTCGGGTGAGCAGTTCTTC
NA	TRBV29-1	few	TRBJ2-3	CSFARGRADTQYF	TGCAGTTTTGCCAGGGGTCGGGCAGATACGCAGTATTTT
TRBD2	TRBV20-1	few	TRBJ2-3	CSARGGVPDTQYF	TGCAGTGCTAGGGGAGGGGTTCCGGATACGCAGTATTTT
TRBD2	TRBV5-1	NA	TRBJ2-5	CASSLASSGQETQYF	TGCGCCAGCAGCTTGGCGTCTAGCGGCCAAGAGACCCAGTACTTC